These 27 T cell receptor beta chains came from one sample sequenced in a study of cytomegalovirus exposure and HLA in healthy donors. PCR employed 60 Vbeta and 13 Jbeta primers. Assay used: immunoSEQ multiplex PCR; TCRdb lists only in-frame clones, some missing. This sample has around 200,000 clones, with about 80% found just once. What was sequenced was PBMCs. The source of these receptors is a woman aged 55 to 70 in good health and CMV-seropositive.

CDR3 protein: CASSTDRENTEAFF. DNA of the CDR3: TGTGCCAGCAGCACCGACAGGGAGAACACTGAAGCTTTCTTT. J is TRBJ1-1 and V is TRBV7-2; 7 bases map to TRBD1. The germline V gene encodes CDR1 SGHTA and CDR2 FQGNSA. The CDR3 length is 14 residues. J lost 1 base, V lost 5 bases, and 4 bases had no gene match.

The chain uses TRBV30 and TRBJ2-1; 8 positions agree with TRBD2. J was trimmed by 0 bases and V by 5 bases; bases with no gene match: 3. The CDR3 contains 14 residues. The germline V gene encodes CDR1 GTSNPN and CDR2 SVGIG (reference sequence). In DNA, the CDR3 is TGTGCCTGGTTTACTAGCGGCTCCTACAATGAGCAGTTCTTC. Translation: CAWFTSGSYNEQFF.

The V call is TRBV6-5, the J call TRBJ2-2; D perhaps matches TRBD1 (5 bases). Germline V gene data show CDR1 as MNHEY and CDR2 as SVGAGI. V lost 4 bases and J lost 4, with 13 bases in between. The CDR3 has 15 amino acids. The CDR3 DNA sequence: TGTGCCAGCAGTTTCGTGAGGACACTCACCGGGGAGCTGTTTTTT. Its protein is CASSFVRTLTGELFF.

The chain has TRBV7-6 and TRBJ1-1; 8 nucleotides agree with TRBD1. The CDR3 contains 15 residues. J gave up 6 bases and V 5 bases, and 11 bases lay outside the gene matches. CDR1 SGHVS and CDR2 FNYEAQ come from the germline V gene. The CDR3 spells CASSPVQGAWAEAFF. The CDR3 DNA follows: TGTGCCAGCAGCCCGGTCCAGGGGGCATGGGCTGAAGCTTTCTTT.

The chain couples TRBV6-1 to TRBJ2-7, with 11 bases lining up with TRBD2. The CDR3 is 14 residues long. Per the germline V gene, CDR1 is MNHNS and CDR2 is SASEGT. J was trimmed by 6 bases and V by 4 bases; bases with no gene match: 5. The CDR3 bases are TGTGCCAGCAGTGGGGGACTAGCGGCTGGCGAGCAGTACTTC. It yields the protein CASSGGLAAGEQYF.

The chain recombines TRBV25-1 with TRBJ1-1; TRBD1 is a possible D gene (5 bases). The CDR3 length is 14 residues. Trimming took 5 bases from V and 1 from J, leaving 11 bases between them. Per the germline V gene, CDR1 is MGHDK and CDR2 is SYGVNS. DNA of the CDR3: TGTGCCAGCAGTTCCCGGACAAAGAACACTGAAGCTTTCTTT. Translated: CASSSRTKNTEAFF.

This chain joins TRBV7-8 and TRBJ1-5; D not certain. The CDR3 has 14 residues. Germline values: CDR1 SGHVS, CDR2 FQNEAQ. Trimming cost V 4 bases and J 0 bases, with 7 bases left between them. The CDR3 DNA reads TGTGCCAGCAGCTCAGATTATAGCAATCAGCCCCAGCATTTT. Translated, it gives CASSSDYSNQPQHF. Variable domain in full (rest from reference TRBV7-8 and TRBJ1-5): GAGVSQSPRYKVAKRGQDVALRCDPISGHVSLFWYQQALGQGPEFLTYFQNEAQLDKSGLPSDRFFAERPEGSVSTLKIQRTQQEDSAVYLCASSSDYSNQPQHFGDGTRLSIL.

The rearrangement uses TRBV7-2 and TRBJ2-1; TRBD2 matches at 8 bases. The CDR3 runs 13 residues. Losses at the gene ends were 3 bases for V and 10 bases for J; bases not matched to a gene: 5. Germline CDR1 SGHTA, CDR2 FQGNSA. The CDR3 loop is CASSFGGGSEQFF. CDR3 DNA sequence: TGTGCCAGCAGCTTTGGCGGGGGGAGCGAGCAGTTCTTC.

This clone was seen just once. This chain connects TRBV6-1 to TRBJ1-1, with TRBD1 as a possible D gene (5 bases). Trimming took 6 bases from V and 1 from J, leaving 9 bases between them. The CDR3 runs to 13 residues. The germline gives CDR1 MNHNS, CDR2 SASEGT. CDR3 nucleotide sequence: TGTGCCAGCAGCGGCGACAGGAACACTGAAGCTTTCTTT. This gives the protein CASSGDRNTEAFF.

The rearrangement uses TRBV7-8 and TRBJ1-6; TRBD1 might be the D (6 bases). The V gene's germline CDR1 is SGHVS and CDR2 FQNEAQ. Trimming removed 3 bases at V and 4 bases at J, with 10 bases between. The CDR3 is made up of 15 amino acids. CDR3 sequence: CASSFRDTYNSPLHF. The DNA for the CDR3 is TGTGCCAGCAGCTTCCGGGACACTTATAATTCACCCCTCCACTTT.

Judged by abundance, this clone is medium-sized. The CDR3 coding sequence is TGTGCCAGCAGCCCTCTCACACGGGCAGGGAGCACAGATACGCAGTATTTT. Translated, it gives CASSPLTRAGSTDTQYF. The chain recombines TRBV16 with TRBJ2-3; TRBD1 is a possible D gene (5 bases). V shed 4 bases and J shed 0 bases, with 17 bases lying between them. The CDR3 has 17 residues. The germline V gene has CDR1 KGHSY and CDR2 FQNENV.

The gene calls are TRBV7-3 and TRBJ1-6, with D perhaps TRBD1 (6 bases). Deletions cut 4 bases from V and 7 bases from J, with 11 bases between. This CDR3 region has 14 residues. The germline CDR1 and CDR2 sequences are SGHTA and FQGTGA. The CDR3 region is CASSSGQWNSPLHF. CDR3 DNA: TGTGCCAGCAGCTCTGGACAGTGGAATTCACCCCTCCACTTT.

J is TRBJ1-1 and V is TRBV18, with D unclear. Germline CDR1 reads KGHSH; CDR2 reads LQKENI. The germline V and J ends were trimmed by 3 bases and 3 bases, with 5 bases remaining between them. The CDR3 loop spans 12 amino acids. The DNA for the CDR3 is TGTGCCAGCTCACCTAGAGACACTGAAGCTTTCTTT. Translation: CASSPRDTEAFF.

This clone has more than one count but fewer than ten. The V call is TRBV6-1, the J call TRBJ1-5; D remains unclear. Germline values: CDR1 MNHNS, CDR2 SASEGT. The CDR3 totals 16 residues. The V end lost 4 bases, the J end lost 1 base, and 14 bases lay between the germline ends. The CDR3 region is CASSATGNKSNQPQHF. CDR3 nucleotide sequence: TGTGCCAGCAGTGCCACCGGGAATAAGAGCAATCAGCCCCAGCATTTT.

V is TRBV2 and J is TRBJ2-5, with D unclear. The V gene lost 4 bases and the J gene lost 5 bases, with 8 bases spanning the gap. Germline CDR1 SNHLY, CDR2 FYNNEI. The CDR3 is 12 amino acids. The CDR3, as DNA: TGTGCCAGCAGTGTGGGCTGGGAGACCCAGTACTTC. It translates to CASSVGWETQYF.

This rearrangement joins TRBV2 to TRBJ1-1; D is unclear. This CDR3 spans 14 amino acids. Trimming stripped 8 bases from V and 6 bases from J, with 19 bases between. The germline CDR1 and CDR2 sequences are SNHLY and FYNNEI. The CDR3: CASAIDLARAEAFF. DNA for the CDR3: TGTGCCAGCGCAATAGATCTTGCCCGCGCTGAAGCTTTCTTT.

This clone is a singleton in its sample. V gene TRBV10-3 combines with J gene TRBJ2-1; 8 positions agree with TRBD2. CDR1 is ENHRY and CDR2 is SYGVKD in the germline V gene. J was trimmed by 5 bases and V by 3 bases; bases with no gene match: 6. The CDR3 covers 15 residues. CDR3: CAISDRLLADNEQFF. The DNA for the CDR3 is TGTGCCATCAGTGACCGATTACTAGCGGACAATGAGCAGTTCTTC.

A few counts support this clone. The CDR3 reads CASSPVTGWRPHTEAFF. CDR3 in DNA: TGTGCCAGCAGCCCAGTGACGGGGTGGAGGCCCCACACTGAAGCTTTCTTT. The J gene is TRBJ1-1, the V gene TRBV11-2; D unresolved. Trimming pared 5 bases from V and 3 bases from J, leaving 22 bases between. Germline CDR1 reads SGHAT; CDR2 reads FQNNGV. The CDR3 is made up of 17 amino acids. Together with reference TRBV11-2 and TRBJ1-1, the CDR3 gives the full variable domain: EAGVAQSPRYKIIEKRQSVAFWCNPISGHATLYWYQQILGQGPKLLIQFQNNGVVDDSQLPKDRFSAERLKGVDSTLKIQPAKLEDSAVYLCASSPVTGWRPHTEAFFGQGTRLTVV.

This chain joins TRBV6-5 and TRBJ2-3; 9 bases match TRBD2. Trimming at V came to 3 bases and at J to 4 bases, leaving 2 bases not matched to a gene. The germline V gene encodes CDR1 MNHEY and CDR2 SVGAGI. The CDR3 extends over 14 amino acids. For the CDR3, the DNA is TGTGCCAGCAGTTATAGCGGGAGCCCAGATACGCAGTATTTT. It codes for CASSYSGSPDTQYF.

V usage is TRBV27 and J usage is TRBJ2-7; TRBD2 matches at 8 bases. V gave up 3 bases and J gave up 4 bases; unmatched junction bases: 2. CDR1 and CDR2 (germline): MNHEY, SMNVEV (reference sequence). CDR3 size: 13 residues. The CDR3 nucleotides are TGTGCCAGCAGTTTGGTAGCGGGGTACGAGCAGTACTTC. Translated: CASSLVAGYEQYF.

This chain connects TRBV14 to TRBJ2-7; D is ambiguous. This CDR3 is 15 amino acids long. V lost 1 base, J lost 5 bases, and 15 bases lay in between. The V gene's germline CDR1 is SGHDN and CDR2 FVKESK. DNA for the CDR3: TGTGCCAGCAGCCAAGTAATGGAGACGCTGGACGAGCAGTACTTC. This translates into CASSQVMETLDEQYF.

There are a few counts of this clone. The V and J genes are TRBV5-6 and TRBJ2-3; perhaps TRBD2 as D (6 bases). V dropped 2 bases and J dropped 10 bases, with 14 bases sitting between them. The germline V gene encodes CDR1 SGHDT and CDR2 YYEEEE. This CDR3 comprises 13 residues. CDR3 sequence reads: CASSFAGRRAQYF. In DNA, the CDR3 is TGTGCCAGCAGCTTCGCGGGCAGGAGGGCGCAGTATTTT.

This chain uses TRBV6-5 with TRBJ1-4; D is possibly TRBD1 (5 bases). There are 16 residues in the CDR3. The germline CDR1 and CDR2 sequences are MNHEY and SVGAGI. The germline V and J ends were trimmed by 2 bases and 5 bases, with 15 bases remaining between them. In DNA, the CDR3 is TGTGCCAGCAGTTACGGCGGGGGTGCGCTCAATGAAAAACTGTTTTTT. Amino acids: CASSYGGGALNEKLFF.

This clone was found a few times. The V gene is TRBV5-1, the J gene TRBJ2-7, with 8 bases lining up with TRBD1. Germline CDR1 SGHRS, CDR2 YFSETQ. The CDR3 runs to 16 residues. J lost 0 bases, V lost 3 bases, and 8 bases had no gene match. DNA of the CDR3: TGCGCCAGCAGCTCGCAACCGGGACAGGACTCCTACGAGCAGTACTTC. Amino acids: CASSSQPGQDSYEQYF.

The chain combines TRBV7-9 with TRBJ1-2; D is unresolved. Per the germline V gene, CDR1 is SEHNR and CDR2 is FQNEAQ (reference sequence). The V and J ends lost 5 bases and 3 bases respectively, with 13 bases between them. This CDR3 has 14 amino acids. CDR3 sequence reads: CASSPDGGHYGYTF. CDR3 DNA: TGTGCCAGCAGCCCGGACGGAGGGCACTATGGCTACACCTTC.

The chain carries TRBV30 and TRBJ2-2; TRBD1 is a possible D gene (5 bases). The germline V and J ends were trimmed by 2 bases and 2 bases, with 12 bases remaining between them. CDR1 is GTSNPN and CDR2 is SVGIG in the germline V gene (reference sequence). This CDR3 spans 15 amino acids. The DNA of the CDR3 is TGTGCCTGGAGTTTAGGACAACTAAACACCGGGGAGCTGTTTTTT. Protein product: CAWSLGQLNTGELFF.

This sequence joins TRBV4-1 and TRBJ2-3; D may be TRBD2 (6 bases). The V gene lost 4 bases and the J gene lost 6 bases, with 20 bases spanning the gap. CDR3 length: 16 residues. CDR1 is MGHRA, CDR2 YSYEKL, per germline. The CDR3 spells CASSRGTATFKDTQYF. The CDR3 DNA reads as TGCGCCAGCAGCCGAGGGACTGCGACCTTCAAGGATACGCAGTATTTT.